This TCR beta chain is from a study of T cell responses to AZD1222 COVID-19 vaccine. The study, taken as a whole, reports: Unmutated variant regions are reportedly targeted by nearly half of spike-specific TCRs. At 160-218 and 743-854, vaccine-associated CD4 TCRs were dominant, and they spanned spike. Donors were largely white British and mainly female; clonal diversity was possibly underestimated. Just five or six AZD1222 recipients tested seropositive at baseline.

The CDR3 is 12 amino acids. Germline lookup yields CDR1 MNHEY and CDR2 SMNVEV (reference sequence). Trimming cost V 6 bases and J 0 bases, with 5 bases left between them. Using immunoSEQ multiplex PCR, the repertoire was profiled, and TCRdb retains in-frame clones only, with some absent. The data show 120,000 or so clones, with 80% to 95% seen just once and roughly 7.8% held by the top ten. Comment on this clone: What it binds is unknown.

This receptor was taken from an adult in good health. The input for sequencing was peripheral blood, taken on day 0 of AZD1222 vaccination. This chain links TRBV27 with TRBJ2-5; no definite D call. CDR3 sequence (DNA): TGTGCCAGCAGGGGGTACCAAGAGACCCAGTACTTC. This sequence encodes CASRGYQETQYF.